Listed below are T cell receptor beta chains from one sample, sequenced in a study of blood T cell repertoires in COVID-19. Sequenced by immunoSEQ multiplex PCR; TCRdb stores in-frame clones only, minus some. The table records about 120,000 clones, 82% of them present only once. Sequencing input: peripheral blood. The receptors derive from a woman aged 70-85 years with acute or convalescent COVID-19. Both conserved end residues are part of each CDR3. D genes are given only for firm matches. Clone size is not always given. Where it is, it says once, few, many or a class for expanded clones.

d_call	v_call	j_call	clone_size	cdr3_aa	cdr3_nt
.	TRBV7-2	TRBJ1-5	.	CASSLSGAPNQPQHF	TGTGCCAGCAGCTTATCAGGGGCGCCGAATCAGCCCCAGCATTTT
TRBD2	TRBV18	TRBJ2-1	.	CASSLGTSGVARFDEQFF	TGTGCCAGCTCACTCGGGACTAGCGGGGTGGCCCGATTCGATGAGCAGTTCTTC
.	TRBV4-1	TRBJ1-2	.	CASSQEDSQGGYTF	TGCGCCAGCAGCCAAGAAGACTCCCAAGGTGGCTACACCTTC
.	TRBV7-2	TRBJ1-4	.	CASSLSFTATNEKLFF	TGTGCCAGCAGCTTAAGTTTCACGGCAACTAATGAAAAACTGTTTTTT
TRBD1	TRBV29-1	TRBJ1-1	once	CSVEVEAGGSAFF	TGCAGCGTTGAAGTTGAGGCAGGGGGGTCGGCTTTCTTT
TRBD1	TRBV28	TRBJ1-2	.	CAITGGKYDGYTF	TGTGCCATCACAGGGGGCAAGTACGATGGCTACACCTTC
.	TRBV5-6	TRBJ1-1	.	CASSLGQPNTEAFF	TGTGCCAGCAGCCTAGGACAGCCGAACACTGAAGCTTTCTTT
.	TRBV18	TRBJ2-2	.	CASSPRSGNTGELFF	TGTGCCAGCTCACCAAGATCAGGGAACACCGGGGAGCTGTTTTTT
TRBD1	TRBV7-2	TRBJ2-3	.	CASSLVQGADTQYF	TGTGCCAGCAGCTTAGTACAGGGGGCAGATACGCAGTATTTT
TRBD2	TRBV5-1	TRBJ2-2	once	CASSAGTSTGGELFF	TGCGCCAGCAGCGCCGGGACTAGCACCGGCGGGGAGCTGTTTTTT
TRBD1	TRBV2	TRBJ2-7	.	CASSRDRVTYEQYF	TGTGCCAGCAGTAGGGACAGGGTGACCTACGAGCAGTACTTC
TRBD1	TRBV2	TRBJ1-4	.	CASSDLDRGLVLDEKLFF	TGTGCCAGCAGTGATTTGGACAGGGGGCTGGTACTTGATGAAAAACTGTTTTTT
.	TRBV11-2	TRBJ1-6	.	CASSLGLVMRNSPLHF	TGTGCCAGCAGCTTAGGACTGGTAATGAGGAATTCACCCCTCCACTTT
.	TRBV3-1/TRBV3-2	TRBJ2-7	.	CASSQRGGDYEQYF	TGTGCCAGCAGCCAAAGGGGCGGGGACTACGAGCAGTACTTC
TRBD1	TRBV7-7	TRBJ1-2	.	CASSETGYGYTF	TGTGCCAGCAGCGAGACAGGGTATGGCTACACCTTC
TRBD2	TRBV9	TRBJ2-3	once	CASGRGGIDTQYF	TGTGCCAGCGGGCGGGGGGGAATAGATACGCAGTATTTT
.	TRBV5-1	TRBJ2-2	.	CATQTYSGTGELFF	TGCGCCACCCAGACTTACTCGGGGACCGGGGAGCTGTTTTTT
TRBD2	TRBV29-1	TRBJ2-1	.	CSVEGGGALINEQFF	TGCAGCGTTGAGGGCGGGGGGGCCCTGATTAATGAGCAGTTCTTC
TRBD1	TRBV5-1	TRBJ2-7	.	CASSPGQGSDEQYF	TGCGCCAGCAGCCCGGGACAGGGGTCCGACGAGCAGTACTTC
TRBD2	TRBV7-6	TRBJ2-1	.	CASSSRTSGGAGEQFF	TGTGCCAGCAGCTCTCGGACTAGCGGGGGGGCCGGTGAGCAGTTCTTC
.	TRBV7-2	TRBJ2-3	.	CGSSPTPGTSTDTQYF	TGTGGCAGCAGTCCCACGCCAGGGACTAGCACAGATACGCAGTATTTT
.	TRBV6-2/TRBV6-3	TRBJ2-7	.	CASSYSDSSYEQYF	TGTGCCAGCAGTTACTCGGACAGCTCCTACGAGCAGTACTTC
.	TRBV30	TRBJ2-1	.	CAWSHGGGGAREQFF	TGTGCCTGGAGCCACGGGGGAGGGGGGGCAAGGGAGCAGTTCTTC
.	TRBV7-9	TRBJ1-6	.	CASSLAGSESPLHF	TGTGCCAGCAGCTTGGCAGGGTCGGAATCACCCCTCCACTTT
TRBD1	TRBV10-3	TRBJ1-2	.	CAINPGQGINGYTF	TGTGCCATTAATCCGGGACAGGGTATAAATGGCTACACCTTC
.	TRBV5-1	TRBJ1-3	.	CASSLAPGHPSGNTIYF	TGCGCCAGCAGCTTGGCCCCTGGACACCCCTCTGGAAACACCATATATTTT
.	TRBV9	TRBJ1-5	.	CASSPWGGEQPQHF	TGTGCCAGCAGTCCCTGGGGGGGGGAGCAGCCCCAGCATTTT
.	TRBV2	TRBJ1-5	.	CASTRGNQPQHF	TGTGCCAGCACTCGGGGCAATCAGCCCCAGCATTTT
TRBD1	TRBV7-2	TRBJ1-6	.	CASSPPGQGYNSPLHF	TGTGCCAGCAGCCCCCCGGGACAGGGCTATAATTCACCCCTCCACTTT
TRBD2	TRBV9	TRBJ2-1	.	CASSEKRGLAGGQMVF	TGTGCCAGCAGCGAAAAAAGGGGACTAGCGGGGGGCCAAATGGTCTTC
TRBD1	TRBV19	TRBJ1-1	.	CASSIDHDREDEAFF	TGTGCCAGTAGTATAGACCATGACAGGGAGGATGAAGCTTTCTTT
TRBD1	TRBV7-8	TRBJ2-2	.	CASSLGQGAGGELFF	TGTGCCAGCAGCTTGGGACAGGGGGCAGGCGGGGAGCTGTTTTTT
.	TRBV27	TRBJ1-6	.	CASSLGSSPLHF	TGTGCCAGCAGTTTAGGGAGTTCACCCCTCCACTTT
.	TRBV11-2	TRBJ1-2	once	CASSLGLRGYNGYTF	TGTGCCAGCAGCTTAGGTCTTCGGGGGTATAATGGCTACACCTTC
.	TRBV6-2/TRBV6-3	TRBJ1-5	.	CASSQENNLGPRGNQPQHF	TGTGCCAGCAGTCAAGAAAACAACCTAGGACCCAGGGGCAATCAGCCCCAGCATTTT
.	TRBV7-2	TRBJ1-5	.	CASSSIGTRGLRPQHF	TGTGCCAGCAGCTCGATCGGGACTCGCGGTTTACGGCCCCAGCATTTT
.	TRBV27	TRBJ1-1	.	CASSLGGNEAFF	TGTGCCAGCAGTTTAGGAGGGAATGAAGCTTTCTTT
TRBD2	TRBV6-5	TRBJ2-1	.	CASKVVGGANEQFF	TGTGCCAGCAAAGTGGTGGGAGGGGCCAATGAGCAGTTCTTC
TRBD1	TRBV19	TRBJ1-1	.	CASSDRGTEAFF	TGTGCCAGTAGTGACAGGGGAACTGAAGCTTTCTTT
.	TRBV28	TRBJ1-5	.	CASIGVSYSNQPQHF	TGTGCCAGCATCGGGGTGTCATATAGCAATCAGCCCCAGCATTTT
TRBD1	TRBV2	TRBJ1-5	.	CASSGDRALQPQHF	TGTGCCAGCAGCGGGGACAGGGCTCTTCAGCCCCAGCATTTT
.	TRBV3-1/TRBV3-2	TRBJ1-2	.	CASSQWRGNYGYTF	TGTGCCAGCAGCCAATGGCGGGGGAACTATGGCTACACCTTC
TRBD1	TRBV7-2	TRBJ2-4	.	CASRLGQGNIQYF	TGTGCCAGCAGGCTGGGACAGGGTAACATTCAGTACTTC
TRBD2	TRBV2	TRBJ2-1	.	CASSVRIAGGPPYNEQFF	TGTGCCAGCAGTGTTCGTATAGCGGGGGGGCCCCCCTACAATGAGCAGTTCTTC
TRBD1	TRBV24-1	TRBJ2-3	.	CATSDKTGDGTDTQYF	TGTGCCACCAGTGATAAGACAGGGGACGGCACAGATACGCAGTATTTT
TRBD1	TRBV5-1	TRBJ1-1	few	CASSLGGGLVRRNTEAFF	TGCGCCAGCAGCTTGGGAGGGGGCTTAGTCCGCCGGAACACTGAAGCTTTCTTT
TRBD1	TRBV14	TRBJ2-7	many	CASSQYTGAYEQYF	TGTGCCAGCAGCCAATATACAGGGGCCTACGAGCAGTACTTC
.	TRBV9	TRBJ1-6	.	CASSVGGGDSPLHF	TGTGCCAGCAGCGTAGGAGGGGGAGATTCACCCCTCCACTTT
TRBD1	TRBV4-3	TRBJ1-1	.	CASSTGTAAEAFF	TGCGCCAGCAGCACAGGGACAGCGGCTGAAGCTTTCTTT
.	TRBV2	TRBJ1-2	many	CASSELEAGYTF	TGTGCCAGCAGTGAATTGGAGGCCGGCTACACCTTC
.	TRBV5-5	TRBJ1-2	.	CASSLSGGYTF	TGTGCCAGCAGCCTTAGCGGAGGCTACACCTTC
.	TRBV2	TRBJ1-2	.	CASSEMPVDYGYTF	TGTGCCAGCAGTGAAATGCCAGTTGACTATGGCTACACCTTC
TRBD1	TRBV5-6	TRBJ1-1	.	CASSWGTGMLTEAFF	TGTGCCAGCAGCTGGGGGACAGGAATGCTCACTGAAGCTTTCTTT